Given below is one TCR beta chain in context. Treatment of the sample: preoperative locoregional IRX-2 cytokine immunotherapy. Patients received preoperative, locoregional IRX-2 cytokine immunotherapy in a phase Ib study. This record comes from a study of preoperative IRX-2 immunotherapy in early breast cancer. Trimming removed 4 bases from V and 4 bases from J, with 15 bases in between. The CDR3 sequence is 14 residues long. Germline V lookup: CDR1 SGHRS, CDR2 YFSETQ. Clones were sequenced by immunoSEQ multiplex PCR, and TCRdb holds only the in-frame ones, with some missing. The sample holds under 35,000 clones, about four fifths seen once.

Sampling was conducted from a patient treated with IRX-2 immunotherapy. The receptor was isolated from a human donor with breast cancer. V and J are TRBV5-1 and TRBJ2-7; D is perhaps TRBD1 or TRBD2 (5 bases each). Here the CDR3 reads CASSIRDGYYEQYF. DNA of the CDR3: TGCGCCAGCAGCATCCGGGACGGATATTACGAGCAGTACTTC.